Following are 4 T cell receptor beta chains from one sample sequenced in a study of Tregs in tolerant kidney transplant recipients. The method was immunoSEQ multiplex PCR; TCRdb's version includes in-frame clones alone and lacks a portion of them. The sample has about 94,000 clones; approximately 93% are singletons. The sample was CD4+ T cells from blood, taken before the transplant. The receptors stem from a human donor who received a combined kidney and bone marrow transplant.

This clone occurred once. The rearrangement joins TRBV28 to TRBJ2-2, with D possibly TRBD1 on 5 matching bases. Trimming shortened V by 7 bases and J by 7 bases, and 10 bases separated the two germline ends. CDR1 and CDR2 (germline): MDHEN, SYDVKM. CDR3 length: 12 amino acids. For the CDR3, the DNA is TGTGCCAGCAAGGGGTTTGGCGGGGAGCTGTTTTTT. Its translation: CASKGFGGELFF.

This rearrangement joins TRBV18 to TRBJ1-3; D is undetermined. Germline assignment: CDR1 KGHSH and CDR2 LQKENI. Deletions cut 1 base from V and 0 bases from J, with 10 bases between. The CDR3 has 16 residues. CDR3 DNA: TGTGCCAGCTCACCACTCCCGGGGAGCTCTGGAAACACCATATATTTT. This codes for CASSPLPGSSGNTIYF.

Notes on this clone: The sample has other DNA sequences that encode this CDR3 too. This chain connects TRBV19 to TRBJ1-5; 7 nucleotides line up with TRBD1. With V trimmed by 3 bases and J by 0 bases, 5 bases remained unmatched. The CDR3 is 16 amino acids. Germline V lookup: CDR1 LNHDA, CDR2 SQIVND (reference sequence). CDR3 amino acids: CASSMQGGNSNQPQHF. CDR3 coding DNA: TGTGCCAGTAGTATGCAGGGGGGTAATAGCAATCAGCCCCAGCATTTT.

The chain recombines TRBV7-3 with TRBJ1-2, with TRBD1 as a possible D gene (5 bases). Germline lookup yields CDR1 SGHTA and CDR2 FQGTGA. Trimming took 4 bases from V and 3 from J, leaving 9 bases between them. The CDR3 totals 13 residues. CDR3 region: CASSSQGDYGYTF. CDR3 coding DNA: TGTGCCAGCAGCTCCCAGGGTGACTATGGCTACACCTTC.